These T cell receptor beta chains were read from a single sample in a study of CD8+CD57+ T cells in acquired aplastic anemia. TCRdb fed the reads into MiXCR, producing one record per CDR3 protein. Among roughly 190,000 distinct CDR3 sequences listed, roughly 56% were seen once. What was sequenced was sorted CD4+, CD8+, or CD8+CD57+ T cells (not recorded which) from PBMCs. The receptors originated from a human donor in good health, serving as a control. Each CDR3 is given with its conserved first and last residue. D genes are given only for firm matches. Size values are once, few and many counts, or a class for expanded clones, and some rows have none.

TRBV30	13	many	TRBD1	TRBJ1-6	TGTGCCTGGGCCGGGACAGGGAATTCACCCCTCCACTTT	CAWAGTGNSPLHF
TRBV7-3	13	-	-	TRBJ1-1	TGTGCCAGCAGCGGCGGGCAGAACACTGAAGCTTTCTTT	CASSGGQNTEAFF
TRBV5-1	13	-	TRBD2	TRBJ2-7	TGCGCCAGCAGCTTGGCCACGGGAGGCGAGCAGTACTTC	CASSLATGGEQYF
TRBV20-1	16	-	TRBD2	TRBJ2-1	TGCAGTGCCACATATAGGACTAGCGGTACCTACAATGAGCAGTTCTTC	CSATYRTSGTYNEQFF
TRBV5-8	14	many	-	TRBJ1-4	TGTGCCAGCAGCTTGCCCTTATATCGGGAAAAACTGTTTTTT	CASSLPLYREKLFF
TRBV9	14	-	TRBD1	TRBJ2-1	TGTGCCAGCAGCTTGGAGGGGACAGGGTTCGAGCGGTTCTTC	CASSLEGTGFERFF
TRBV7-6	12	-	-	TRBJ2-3	TGTGCCAGCAGCCAAGGTGGGGGGGCTGTATATTTT	CASSQGGGAVYF
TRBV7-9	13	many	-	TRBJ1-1	TGTGCCAGCAGCTTAGATGAAGGTGCTGAAGCTTTCTTT	CASSLDEGAEAFF
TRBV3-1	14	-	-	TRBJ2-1	TGTGCCAGCAGCCAACTGGCGGGGAACAATGAGCAGTTCTTC	CASSQLAGNNEQFF
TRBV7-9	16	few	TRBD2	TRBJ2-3	TGTGCCAGCAGCTTAGAGGCTAGCGGGGTAGTAGATACGCAGTATTTT	CASSLEASGVVDTQYF
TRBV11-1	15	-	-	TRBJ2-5	TGTGCCAGCAGCTTAATTTCAGGTCAATCGGAGACCCAGTACTTC	CASSLISGQSETQYF
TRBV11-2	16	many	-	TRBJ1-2	TGTGCCAGCAGCTTCTGGGGCCGTGGGGCGCCCTATGGCTACACCTTC	CASSFWGRGAPYGYTF
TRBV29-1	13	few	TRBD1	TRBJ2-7	TGCAGCGTGGAGGGACAGGGAGGCTACGAGCAGTACTTC	CSVEGQGGYEQYF
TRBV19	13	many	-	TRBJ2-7	TGTGCCAGTAGTGGGGCCTATGCCTACGAGCAGTACTTC	CASSGAYAYEQYF
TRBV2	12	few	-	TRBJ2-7	TGTGCCAGCAGAGACGCGCCCTACGAGCAGTACTTC	CASRDAPYEQYF
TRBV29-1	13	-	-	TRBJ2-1	TGCAGCGTTCCCTCCCCAGGGGGGAATGAGCAGTTCTTC	CSVPSPGGNEQFF
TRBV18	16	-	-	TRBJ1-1	TGTGCCAGCTCACTTTTCGGACCTTCTGGGGACACTGAAGCTTTCTTT	CASSLFGPSGDTEAFF
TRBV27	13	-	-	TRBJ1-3	TGTGCCACCAAAGGACTGGGGGGAAACACCATATATTTT	CATKGLGGNTIYF
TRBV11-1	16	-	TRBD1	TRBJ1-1	TGTGCCAGCAGCTCAGGGACAGGGGGTATTGGAACTGAAGCTTTCTTT	CASSSGTGGIGTEAFF
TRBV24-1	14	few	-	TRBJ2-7	TGTGCCACCAGTGACCCCGGCGGGACCTACGAGCAGTACTTC	CATSDPGGTYEQYF
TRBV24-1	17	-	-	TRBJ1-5	TGTGCCACCAGGAAGGACCTGGACGAAGGAAGCAATCAGCCCCAGCATTTT	CATRKDLDEGSNQPQHF
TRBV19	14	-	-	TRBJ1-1	TGTGCCAGCAGCTGGGAGATGAGGAACACTGAAGCTCTCTTT	CASSWEMRNTEALF
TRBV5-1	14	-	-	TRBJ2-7	TGCGCCAGCAGCTTGGTTTCAGGGGCCTACGAGCAGTACTTC	CASSLVSGAYEQYF
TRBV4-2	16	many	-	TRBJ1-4	TGTGCCAGCAGCCAAGATAGGCGGGGGCAGTATGAAAAACTGTTTTTT	CASSQDRRGQYEKLFF
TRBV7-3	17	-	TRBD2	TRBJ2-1	TGTGCCAGCAGCTTAGAACACGGGCGGGGGGACTACAATGAGCAGTTCTTC	CASSLEHGRGDYNEQFF
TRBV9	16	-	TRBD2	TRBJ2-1	TGTGCCAGCAGCCCAGTTAGCGGGGGAGGTTACAATGAGCAGTTCTTC	CASSPVSGGGYNEQFF
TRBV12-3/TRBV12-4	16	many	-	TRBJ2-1	TGTGCCAGCAGTTTAGAAGGGGATCGGGGTTACAATGAGCAGTTCTTC	CASSLEGDRGYNEQFF
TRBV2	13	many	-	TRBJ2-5	TGTGCCAGCAGTCCTAGGGTCCAAGAGACCCAGTACTTC	CASSPRVQETQYF
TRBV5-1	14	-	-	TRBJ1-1	TGCGCCAGCAGCTTGGTGGGGCTGAACACTGAAGCTTCCTTT	CASSLVGLNTEASF
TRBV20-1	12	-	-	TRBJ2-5	TGCAGTGCTAGAGATTCGTTGACAGAATCAGGCTTC	CSARDSLTESGF
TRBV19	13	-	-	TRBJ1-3	TGTGCCAGCAGCTTGTTGGGGGGAAACACCATATATTTT	CASSLLGGNTIYF
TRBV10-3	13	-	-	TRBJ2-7	TGTGCCATCAACAGGGACGACAGGTACGAGCAGTACTTC	CAINRDDRYEQYF
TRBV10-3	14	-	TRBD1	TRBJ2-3	TGTGCCATCAGTGAGTCGTGGGGACAGGGGGCGCAGTATTTT	CAISESWGQGAQYF
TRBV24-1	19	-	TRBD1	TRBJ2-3	TGTGCCACCAGTGGCGTTCCACCGGGACAGGCCCCTAGCACAGATACGCAGTATTTT	CATSGVPPGQAPSTDTQYF
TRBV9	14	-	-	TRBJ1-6	TGTGCCAGCAGCGTAGCTCCAGGGAATTCACCCCTCCACTTT	CASSVAPGNSPLHF
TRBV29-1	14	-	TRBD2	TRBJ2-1	TGCAGCGCATCGACAGCGGGAGTCACCAATGAGCAGTTCTTC	CSASTAGVTNEQFF